The rows below give T cell receptor beta chains drawn from one sample of a study of PD-1 blockade in classical Hodgkin lymphoma. The repertoire was sequenced with immunoSEQ multiplex PCR; TCRdb's copy has only in-frame clones and lacks some. The top ten clones hold roughly 2.1% of a sample with 75,000 to 100,000 clones, just over 90% of them seen once. The sequencing used peripheral blood mononuclear cells (PBMCs), collected before the fourth cycle of nivolumab. The receptors derive from a human donor with classical Hodgkin lymphoma. Each CDR3 is given with its conserved first and last residue. D genes are given only for firm matches. Clone size is not always given. Where it is, it says once, few, many or a class for expanded clones.

D	V	size	J	CDR3	DNA
.	TRBV19	.	TRBJ1-1	CASSKNGPNTEAFF	TGTGCCAGTAGCAAAAACGGACCGAACACTGAAGCTTTCTTT
TRBD1	TRBV10-2	.	TRBJ1-1	CARSGTGGANTEAFF	TGCGCCCGTTCCGGGACAGGGGGTGCGAACACTGAAGCTTTCTTT
TRBD1	TRBV15	once	TRBJ1-4	CATSRDGQGAGKLFF	TGTGCCACCAGCAGAGATGGACAGGGGGCGGGAAAACTGTTTTTT
TRBD1	TRBV11-3	.	TRBJ1-3	CASNMRGHYGNTIYF	TGTGCCAGCAACATGAGGGGGCATTATGGAAACACCATATATTTT
TRBD2	TRBV10-1	.	TRBJ2-4	CASSVPTIGTSGVGAKNIQYF	TGCGCCAGCAGTGTCCCTACCATCGGGACTAGCGGGGTGGGGGCCAAAAACATTCAGTACTTC
.	TRBV30	.	TRBJ2-3	CAWEEGDTQYF	TGTGCCTGGGAGGAGGGAGATACGCAGTATTTT
.	TRBV5-5	.	TRBJ2-5	CASSRTVPPGYF	TGTGCCAGCAGCAGAACAGTCCCCCCGGGGTACTTC
.	TRBV7-7	.	TRBJ1-4	CASSLEYGEKLFF	TGTGCCAGCAGCTTGGAGTACGGGGAAAAACTGTTTTTT
TRBD1	TRBV19	.	TRBJ1-4	CASSSRTGNEKLFF	TGTGCCAGTAGTAGTCGGACAGGGAATGAAAAACTGTTTTTT
TRBD1	TRBV5-1	.	TRBJ1-1	CASSLRGGEIEAFF	TGCGCCAGCAGCTTGAGAGGGGGCGAAATTGAAGCTTTCTTT
.	TRBV7-9	.	TRBJ2-2	CASNRQTGELFF	TGTGCCAGCAATCGACAGACCGGGGAGCTGTTTTTT
.	TRBV10-1	.	TRBJ2-2	CASGFGAGELFF	TGCGCCAGCGGCTTCGGGGCCGGGGAGCTGTTTTTT
.	TRBV7-8	.	TRBJ2-3	CASSLFQRSSTDTQYF	TGTGCCAGCAGCTTATTTCAAAGATCTAGCACAGATACGCAGTATTTT
.	TRBV5-4	.	TRBJ1-3	CASSLDGSGLSGNTIYF	TGTGCCAGCAGCCTTGACGGTTCCGGGTTGTCTGGAAACACCATATATTTT
.	TRBV5-4	.	TRBJ2-3	CASSLVVGAGDTQYF	TGTGCCAGCAGCTTGGTCGTTGGGGCCGGAGATACGCAGTATTTT
.	TRBV5-1	.	TRBJ2-6	CASSLESSGANVLTF	TGCGCCAGCAGCTTGGAAAGCTCTGGGGCCAACGTCCTGACTTTC
TRBD2	TRBV11-2	.	TRBJ2-3	CASSVSGRGTDTQYF	TGTGCCAGCAGCGTTAGCGGGAGAGGGACAGATACGCAGTATTTT
.	TRBV10-2	.	TRBJ2-4	CASSPSAPFQYF	TGCGCCAGCAGCCCCTCGGCCCCCTTTCAGTACTTC
.	TRBV4-2	.	TRBJ1-1	CASSQEIVAEAFF	TGTGCCAGCAGCCAAGAGATCGTGGCCGAAGCTTTCTTT
.	TRBV14	.	TRBJ2-7	CASSQDSGYEQYF	TGTGCCAGCAGCCAAGACTCTGGTTACGAGCAGTACTTC
.	TRBV14	.	TRBJ1-1	CASSQVGQLEAFF	TGTGCCAGCAGCCAAGTCGGTCAGCTTGAAGCTTTCTTT
TRBD1	TRBV6-5	.	TRBJ1-4	CASSTTGGDYEKLFF	TGTGCCAGCAGTACGACAGGGGGCGATTATGAAAAACTGTTTTTT
.	TRBV9	.	TRBJ2-3	CASSSDTTDTQYF	TGTGCCAGCAGCTCGGACACCACAGATACGCAGTATTTT
.	TRBV10-3	.	TRBJ1-2	CAISALDKNYGYTF	TGTGCCATCAGTGCGTTGGACAAGAACTATGGCTACACCTTC
.	TRBV9	.	TRBJ2-3	CASSVGLGVGDTQYF	TGTGCCAGCAGCGTAGGGCTAGGGGTAGGAGATACGCAGTATTTT
.	TRBV10-3	.	TRBJ1-5	CAISEGNPGNQPQHF	TGTGCCATCAGTGAGGGGAATCCCGGCAATCAGCCCCAGCATTTT
.	TRBV27	.	TRBJ1-4	CASKSIGKNEKLFF	TGTGCCAGCAAAAGTATCGGGAAGAATGAAAAACTGTTTTTT
TRBD1	TRBV19	few	TRBJ1-5	CASSTGGVSNQPQHF	TGTGCCAGTAGTACAGGGGGCGTGAGCAATCAGCCCCAGCATTTT
TRBD1	TRBV19	.	TRBJ2-7	CASSMGTGTYEQYF	TGTGCCAGTAGTATGGGGACAGGTACCTACGAGCAGTACTTC